This T cell receptor beta chain was recovered during a study of T cell responses to AZD1222 COVID-19 vaccine. V was trimmed by 2 bases and J by 0 bases, leaving 8 bases between them. The CDR3 covers 15 residues. CDR1 is LNHDA, CDR2 SQIVND, per germline (reference sequence). This clone was counted a single time. The data were produced by immunoSEQ multiplex PCR, yet TCRdb's version contains in-frame clones alone and is incomplete. In the table there are roughly 58,000 clones, 89% of which are singletons. The TCR originated in an adult who received the AZD1222 COVID-19 vaccine. The rearrangement joins TRBV19 to TRBJ1-5; TRBD1 might be the D (5 bases). The starting material was peripheral blood, obtained 28 days after the second AZD1222 dose. CDR3 bases: TGTGCCAGTAGTATACAGGGCCCTAGCAATCAGCCCCAGCATTTT. It translates to CASSIQGPSNQPQHF.